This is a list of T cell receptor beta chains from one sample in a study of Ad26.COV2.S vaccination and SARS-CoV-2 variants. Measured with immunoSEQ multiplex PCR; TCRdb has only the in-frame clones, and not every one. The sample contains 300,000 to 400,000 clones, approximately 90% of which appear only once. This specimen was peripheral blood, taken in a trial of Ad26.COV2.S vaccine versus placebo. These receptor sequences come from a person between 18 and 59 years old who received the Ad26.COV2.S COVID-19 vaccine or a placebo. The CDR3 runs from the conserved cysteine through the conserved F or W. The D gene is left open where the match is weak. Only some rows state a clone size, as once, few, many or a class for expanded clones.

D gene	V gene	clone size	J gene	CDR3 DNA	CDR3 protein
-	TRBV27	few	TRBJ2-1	TGTGCCAGCAGTTTACAGGGAGGGGGGCCTAATGAGCAGTTCTTC	CASSLQGGGPNEQFF
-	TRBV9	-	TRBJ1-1	TGTGCCAGCAGCGCCACAGGGTCGGACACTGAAGCTTTCTTT	CASSATGSDTEAFF
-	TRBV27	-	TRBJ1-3	TGTGCCAGCAGTCCCCACGGGGCTGGAAACACCATATATTTT	CASSPHGAGNTIYF
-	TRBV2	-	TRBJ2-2	TGTGCCAGCAATCTTGAGGTCACCGGGGAGCTGTTTTTT	CASNLEVTGELFF
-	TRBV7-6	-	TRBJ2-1	TGTGCCAGCAGCTTTCCAGGAACCCGGGGCAATGAGCAGTTCTTC	CASSFPGTRGNEQFF
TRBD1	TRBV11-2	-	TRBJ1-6	TGTGCCAGCAGCCCGCTGGGACAGGGGGATTCACCCCTCCACTTT	CASSPLGQGDSPLHF
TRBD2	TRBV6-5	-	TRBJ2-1	TGTGCCAGCAACTTACTAGCGGGAAGTCATAATGAGCAGTTCTTC	CASNLLAGSHNEQFF
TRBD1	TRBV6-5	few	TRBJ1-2	TGTGCCAGCAGTTACTCCTCAGGGGGTGGTGGCTACACCTTC	CASSYSSGGGGYTF
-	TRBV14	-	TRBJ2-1	TGTGCCAGCGGCTTCCGGGACACTTACAATGAGCAGTTCTTC	CASGFRDTYNEQFF
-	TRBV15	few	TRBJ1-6	TGTGCCACCAGCAGAGATCTGGAGAATTCACCCCTCCACTTT	CATSRDLENSPLHF
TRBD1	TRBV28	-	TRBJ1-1	TGTGCCAGCAGACCAACCGGGACAGGTAAAACTGAAGCTTTCTTT	CASRPTGTGKTEAFF